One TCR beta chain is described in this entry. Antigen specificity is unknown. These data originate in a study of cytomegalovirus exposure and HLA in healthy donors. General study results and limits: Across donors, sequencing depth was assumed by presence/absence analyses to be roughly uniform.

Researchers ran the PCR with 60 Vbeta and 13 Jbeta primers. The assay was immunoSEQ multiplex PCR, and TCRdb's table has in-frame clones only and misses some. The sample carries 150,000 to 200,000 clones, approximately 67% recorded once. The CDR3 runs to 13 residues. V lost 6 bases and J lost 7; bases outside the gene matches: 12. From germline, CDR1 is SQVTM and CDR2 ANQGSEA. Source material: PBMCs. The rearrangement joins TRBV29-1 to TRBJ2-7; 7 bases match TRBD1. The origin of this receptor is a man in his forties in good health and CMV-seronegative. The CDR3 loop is CSVEETGVGEQYF. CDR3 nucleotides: TGCAGCGTAGAGGAAACAGGGGTGGGGGAGCAGTACTTC.